The clone carrying this T cell receptor beta chain has more than one count but fewer than ten. Original analysis: Nucleated cell counts were estimated from reference gene primer amplification. Assay used: immunoSEQ multiplex PCR; TCRdb lists only in-frame clones, some missing. V and J calls and clone size come straight from that table; D and trimming were deduced from the DNA. The sample consists of roughly 140,000 clones, 65% to 90% of them appearing once. The data were taken from a study of blood T cell repertoires in COVID-19. Looking at the study overall: Samples of COVID-19 (acute and convalescent) were obtained from the United States, Italy and Spain. T cells, B-cell-depleted T cells, or PBMCs provided the cDNA or gDNA that served as material.

Germline CDR1 is MGHRA and CDR2 is YSYEKL. The length of the CDR3 is 18 residues. The trim removed 0 bases at V and 3 bases at J, leaving 7 bases unmatched. This rearrangement joins TRBV4-1 to TRBJ2-3; the match to TRBD2 covers 12 bases. The sample comprised peripheral blood. The TCR originated in a woman aged 45-60 years in a cohort sampled during active or convalescent COVID-19. The CDR3 sequence is CASSQESSGGARTDTQYF. CDR3 nucleotide sequence: TGCGCCAGCAGCCAAGAGTCTAGCGGGGGGGCCCGTACAGATACGCAGTATTTT.